This TCR beta chain is drawn from a study of blood T cell repertoires in COVID-19. As for the study in general: From the United States, Italy and Spain came samples of acute and convalescent COVID-19. Nucleic acid was either cDNA or gDNA, and it came from T cells, B-cell-depleted T cells, or PBMCs.

This CDR3 has 12 residues. Trimming stripped 3 bases from V and 4 bases from J, with 6 bases between. Germline V gene sequence: CDR1 MDHEN, CDR2 SYDVKM. Per the authors' pipeline: Estimates of nucleated cell counts were drawn from the amplification of reference gene primers. Using immunoSEQ multiplex PCR, the repertoire was profiled, and TCRdb retains in-frame clones only, with some absent. The DNA was the basis for D and trimming; V, J and clone size are from that table. The repertoire holds roughly 180,000 clones, more than 75% seen once, with 5.4% in the top ten. Seattle patients were enrolled during active infection and followed longitudinally. A note on this clone: The identical CDR3 is also encoded by other nucleotide sequences in the sample.

The chain uses TRBV28 and TRBJ1-2; D perhaps matches TRBD1 (5 bases). The clonotype comes from a woman aged 45-60 years with COVID-19, enrolled during active disease. Sequencing was carried out using peripheral blood. Written as DNA, the CDR3 is TGTGCCAGCAGTTTCGGGGGCTATGGCTACACCTTC. This codes for CASSFGGYGYTF.